A single sample gave rise to the 25 T cell receptor beta chains below, sequenced in a study of blood T cell repertoires in COVID-19. TCRdb keeps only in-frame clones here, not all; method: immunoSEQ multiplex PCR. The table has 15,000 to 20,000 clones, 81% seen once. The specimen was peripheral blood. The receptor source for this set is a man aged 55 to 70 with acute or convalescent COVID-19.

The chain recombines TRBV29-1 with TRBJ2-3, with 9 nucleotides matching TRBD1. The CDR3 runs 14 residues. After removal of 7 bases from V and 1 base from J, the junction contained 6 bases not matched to a gene. Germline V gene data show CDR1 as SQVTM and CDR2 as ANQGSEA. CDR3 protein: CSGQGGRGTDTQYF. The CDR3 DNA is TGCAGCGGACAGGGGGGACGGGGCACAGATACGCAGTATTTT.

The chain joins TRBV6-4 to TRBJ1-2; D gene unclear. V was cut by 3 bases and J by 8 bases, with 16 bases left in between. The CDR3 covers 14 residues. Germline-derived CDR1 and CDR2 are MRHNA and SNTAGT. In DNA, the CDR3 is TGTGCCAGCAGTGATACGACAAATCCGGGGGGCTACACCTTC. This encodes CASSDTTNPGGYTF.

The chain links TRBV5-4 to TRBJ1-1; D possibly corresponds to TRBD1 (6 bases). The CDR3 sequence is 15 residues long. The ends were cut back, 1 base at V and 5 bases at J, with 15 bases in the middle. Germline CDR1 reads SGHNT; CDR2 reads YYREEE (reference sequence). This CDR3 reads CASSLTGRGSTEAFF. CDR3 in DNA: TGTGCCAGCAGCTTGACTGGCAGGGGAAGTACTGAAGCTTTCTTT. The full variable domain, in which reference TRBV5-4 and TRBJ1-1 provide the parts outside the CDR3, is ETGVTQSPTHLIKTRGQQVTLRCSSQSGHNTVSWYQQALGQGPQFIFQYYREEENGRGNFPPRFSGLQFPNYSSELNVNALELDDSALYLCASSLTGRGSTEAFFGQGTRLTVV.

The CDR3 reads CSVGTGGMGNQPQHF. In nucleotides, the CDR3 is TGCAGCGTTGGGACAGGGGGAATGGGCAATCAGCCCCAGCATTTT. The genes are TRBV29-1 and TRBJ1-5, with 10 bases fitting TRBD1. V lost 4 bases, J lost 2 bases, and 5 bases stayed unmatched. Germline CDR1 reads SQVTM; CDR2 reads ANQGSEA. The CDR3 has 15 amino acids.

This clone was recorded only once. The rearrangement joins TRBV27 to TRBJ1-5; D is possibly TRBD1 (6 bases). Per the germline V gene, CDR1 is MNHEY and CDR2 is SMNVEV (reference sequence). This CDR3 has 13 amino acids. Trimming stripped 7 bases from V and 9 bases from J, with 16 bases between. CDR3 in amino acids: CASTPPGGRPQHF. The CDR3 DNA sequence: TGTGCCAGCACCCCTCCCGGGGGGCGGCCCCAGCATTTT.

This chain uses TRBV27 with TRBJ1-2; a weak D match, TRBD1 (5 bases). V was cut by 4 bases and J by 7 bases, with 13 bases left in between. The length of the CDR3 is 13 residues. CDR1 and CDR2 (germline): MNHEY, SMNVEV (reference sequence). The CDR3 DNA reads TGTGCCAGCAGTTGGGCAGGGAATGGTGGCTACACCTTC. This translates into CASSWAGNGGYTF.

The CDR3 reads CASNGGGALETYNEQFF. CDR3 nucleotide sequence: TGCGCCAGCAACGGCGGGGGGGCCTTGGAAACCTACAATGAGCAGTTCTTC. The chain carries TRBV4-1 and TRBJ2-1, with 9 nucleotides matching TRBD2. V was clipped by 7 bases and J by 2 bases; unmatched bases: 12. This CDR3 is 17 amino acids long. The V gene's germline CDR1 is MGHRA and CDR2 YSYEKL.

The V and J genes are TRBV27 and TRBJ1-2; 9 positions agree with TRBD1. Losses at the gene ends were 5 bases for V and 2 bases for J; bases not matched to a gene: 3. This CDR3 contains 14 residues. Germline CDR1 and CDR2: MNHEY and SMNVEV (reference sequence). CDR3 DNA: TGTGCCAGCAGTCCAGGGACAGGGAACTATGGCTACACCTTC. Its translation is CASSPGTGNYGYTF.

The CDR3 DNA reads as TGTGCCAGCAGTTATTATACTCAGGGGGCGTATGGCTACACCTTC. This codes for CASSYYTQGAYGYTF. The V gene is TRBV6-5, the J gene TRBJ1-2; TRBD1 matches at 8 bases. The V segment lost 3 bases and the J segment 5 bases; nucleotides outside the gene matches: 8. Germline CDR1 MNHEY, CDR2 SVGAGI. The CDR3 is 15 amino acids.

The chain has TRBV24-1 and TRBJ1-1; possible D gene TRBD1, 6 bases. Per the germline V gene, CDR1 is KGHDR and CDR2 is SFDVKD. V was pared by 3 bases and J by 5 bases, with 9 bases between. There are 13 residues in the CDR3. CDR3 loop: CATSDAGVTEAFF. CDR3 sequence (DNA): TGTGCCACCAGTGATGCAGGGGTAACTGAAGCTTTCTTT.

V usage is TRBV7-2 and J usage is TRBJ1-5; 7 nucleotides agree with TRBD1. Germline CDR1 reads SGHTA; CDR2 reads FQGNSA. V was clipped by 4 bases and J by 3 bases; unmatched bases: 3. The CDR3 consists of 14 residues. The CDR3 loop is CASSSGTANQPQHF. CDR3 DNA sequence: TGTGCCAGCAGCTCCGGGACAGCCAATCAGCCCCAGCATTTT. Full variable domain (missing parts from reference TRBV7-2 and TRBJ1-5): GAGVSQSPSNKVTEKGKDVELRCDPISGHTALYWYRQSLGQGLEFLIYFQGNSAPDKSGLPSDRFSAERTGGSVSTLTIQRTQQEDSAVYLCASSSGTANQPQHFGDGTRLSIL.

The chain links TRBV12-3 or TRBV12-4 to TRBJ2-7; D gene unclear. The CDR3 is made up of 12 amino acids. V was clipped by 1 base and J by 7 bases, with 8 bases between them. The CDR3 loop reads CASSLGAREQYF. CDR3 bases: TGTGCCAGCAGTTTAGGCGCGCGGGAGCAGTACTTC.

The genes are TRBV6-5 and TRBJ1-6, with D perhaps matching TRBD1 (6 bases). V lost 4 bases and J lost 9, with 13 bases in between. The V gene's germline CDR1 is MNHEY and CDR2 SVGAGI. The CDR3 has 14 residues. CDR3 in DNA: TGTGCCAGCAGTTCACAGGGAAGCGGTTCACCCCTCCACTTT. Translation: CASSSQGSGSPLHF.

The chain links TRBV28 to TRBJ1-1; 9 bases match TRBD1. Germline V gene data show CDR1 as MDHEN and CDR2 as SYDVKM. CDR3 length equals 15 residues. The V gene end was trimmed by 4 bases and the J gene end by 0 bases; junction bases not matched to a gene: 3. CDR3 bases: TGTGCCAGCAGTTCGACAGGGGGAATGAACACTGAAGCTTTCTTT. It yields the protein CASSSTGGMNTEAFF.

This chain connects TRBV25-1 to TRBJ1-1; D gene uncertain. V was cut by 7 bases and J by 5 bases, with 8 bases left in between. This CDR3 region has 11 residues. Germline V gene lookup returns CDR1 MGHDK and CDR2 SYGVNS. The CDR3 coding sequence is TGTGCCAGCAAGAGGAGGACTGAAGCTTTCTTT. Translated: CASKRRTEAFF. Filled out from reference TRBV25-1 and TRBJ1-1, the complete variable domain reads EADIYQTPRYLVIGTGKKITLECSQTMGHDKMYWYQQDPGMELHLIHYSYGVNSTEKGDLSSESTVSRIRTEHFPLTLESARPSHTSQYLCASKRRTEAFFGQGTRLTVV.

The V call is TRBV28, the J call TRBJ2-1; 8 bases fit TRBD2. The CDR3 contains 15 residues. The V and J ends lost 6 bases and 0 bases, in that order; junction bases with no gene match: 4. Germline V gene data show CDR1 as MDHEN and CDR2 as SYDVKM. In DNA form, the CDR3 reads TGTGCCAGCAGCAATCGGGGGGGCTCCTACAATGAGCAGTTCTTC. Its translation: CASSNRGGSYNEQFF.

V gene TRBV10-3 combines with J gene TRBJ1-2, with D possibly being TRBD1 (5 bases). V gave up 8 bases and J gave up 6 bases, with 19 bases separating them. The CDR3 consists of 14 residues. Germline values: CDR1 ENHRY, CDR2 SYGVKD. CDR3 in DNA: TGTGCCATCCTCGGCGGGGGATCAAGTAATGGCTACACCTTC. This gives the protein CAILGGGSSNGYTF.

This chain links TRBV19 with TRBJ1-5, with D perhaps TRBD1 (5 bases). With 0 bases removed from V and 6 bases from J, the gap between germline ends came to 18 bases. CDR3 length: 17 residues. Germline CDR1 and CDR2: LNHDA and SQIVND (reference sequence). This CDR3 is CASSIDQGFARGQPQHF. The CDR3 region has the DNA TGTGCCAGTAGTATAGATCAGGGATTCGCAAGGGGTCAGCCCCAGCATTTT.

This clone was recorded only once. The rearrangement joins TRBV19 to TRBJ2-6; D is ambiguous. The length of the CDR3 is 13 residues. The germline V gene has CDR1 LNHDA and CDR2 SQIVND (reference sequence). V shed 6 bases and J shed 4 bases, with 7 bases lying between them. CDR3 protein: CASRTKGANVLTF. DNA of the CDR3: TGTGCCAGTAGAACTAAAGGGGCCAACGTCCTGACTTTC.

The chain uses TRBV2 and TRBJ1-4; tentative D call: TRBD1 (5 bases). Germline V gene sequence: CDR1 SNHLY, CDR2 FYNNEI. The CDR3 has 13 amino acids. Trimming stripped 8 bases from V and 3 bases from J, with 10 bases between. The CDR3 DNA follows: TGTGCCAGCTCGGGGGTAGCTAATGAAAAACTGTTTTTT. It translates to CASSGVANEKLFF.

The CDR3 region is CASSPGGTKTYEQYF. DNA of the CDR3: TGTGCCAGCAGCCCAGGGGGGACAAAAACCTACGAGCAGTACTTC. This rearrangement joins TRBV5-4 to TRBJ2-7, with a tentative D call TRBD1 (7 bases). The length of the CDR3 is 15 residues. V lost 4 bases to trimming and J lost 2 bases, with 16 bases between them. The germline V gene has CDR1 SGHNT and CDR2 YYREEE (reference sequence).

The CDR3 DNA is TGTGCCAGCAGTTCTTACAGGGGTACAGGGATAGAGACCCAGTACTTC. Translation: CASSSYRGTGIETQYF. This sequence joins TRBV5-8 and TRBJ2-5; 7 nucleotides agree with TRBD1. The CDR3 is made up of 16 amino acids. Germline assignment: CDR1 SGHTS and CDR2 YDEGEE. The ends lost 5 bases at V and 4 bases at J; junction bases unmatched: 14.

The chain couples TRBV9 to TRBJ2-2; tentatively, D is TRBD2 (6 bases). The germline V gene has CDR1 SGDLS and CDR2 YYNGEE. This CDR3 comprises 15 residues. Trimming stripped 5 bases from V and 3 bases from J, with 14 bases between. The CDR3 DNA sequence: TGTGCCAGCAGGGGGGGTACCGCGGACACCGGGGAGCTGTTTTTT. Its protein product is CASRGGTADTGELFF.

The chain carries TRBV5-1 and TRBJ2-7; D is ambiguous. Germline V gene data show CDR1 as SGHRS and CDR2 as YFSETQ. CDR3 length equals 14 residues. The V and J ends lost 3 bases and 0 bases respectively, with 10 bases between them. CDR3 coding DNA: TGCGCCAGCAGCTCTCTTCCCAGCTCCTACGAGCAGTACTTC. Translating gives CASSSLPSSYEQYF.

This chain connects TRBV19 to TRBJ1-2, with 8 bases matching TRBD1. This CDR3 contains 11 residues. Losses at the gene ends were 3 bases for V and 13 bases for J; bases not matched to a gene: 4. The germline V gene has CDR1 LNHDA and CDR2 SQIVND (reference sequence). This chain's CDR3 is CASSMQGAPTF. CDR3 coding DNA: TGTGCCAGTAGTATGCAGGGGGCGCCCACCTTC.